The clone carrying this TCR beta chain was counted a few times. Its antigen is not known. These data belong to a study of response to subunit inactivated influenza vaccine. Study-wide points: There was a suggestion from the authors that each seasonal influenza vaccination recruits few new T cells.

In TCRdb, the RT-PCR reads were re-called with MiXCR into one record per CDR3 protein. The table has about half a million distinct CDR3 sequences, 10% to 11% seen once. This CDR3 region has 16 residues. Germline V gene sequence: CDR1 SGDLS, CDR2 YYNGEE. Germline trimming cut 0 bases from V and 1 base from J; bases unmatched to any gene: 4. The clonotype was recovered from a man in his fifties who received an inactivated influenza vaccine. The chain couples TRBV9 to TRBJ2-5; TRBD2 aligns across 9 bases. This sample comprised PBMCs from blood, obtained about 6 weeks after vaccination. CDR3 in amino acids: CASSVGGSGSQETQYF. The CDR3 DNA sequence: TGTGCCAGCAGCGTAGGGGGTAGCGGGAGCCAAGAGACCCAGTACTTC.